The 15 T cell receptor beta chains reported below all come from one sample, sequenced in a study of blood T cell repertoires in COVID-19. TCRdb keeps only in-frame clones here, not all; method: immunoSEQ multiplex PCR. The table has a few hundred thousand clones, approximately 80% seen once. Sequenced input: PBMCs or T cells enriched from blood (not recorded which). All receptors come from a middle-aged woman with acute COVID-19.

V usage is TRBV19 and J usage is TRBJ2-7; 8 bases match TRBD1. The CDR3 extends over 15 amino acids. The germline V gene encodes CDR1 LNHDA and CDR2 SQIVND (reference sequence). V trimming: 7 bases; J trimming: 4 bases; junction bases outside the gene matches: 12. As DNA, the CDR3 is TGTGCCAGTACCCAGCCCGGGACAGGAAATTACGAGCAGTACTTC. This translates into CASTQPGTGNYEQYF.

V usage is TRBV12-3 or TRBV12-4 and J usage is TRBJ1-1, with D possibly being TRBD1 (6 bases). V gave up 8 bases and J gave up 7 bases, with 11 bases separating them. The CDR3 runs to 11 residues. The chain's CDR3 is CASQTGLEAFF. The CDR3 region has the DNA TGTGCCAGCCAGACAGGACTTGAAGCTTTCTTT.

The CDR3 DNA is TGTGCCAGCAGTGAAGGGTCTGGAGGGGCTGGAAACACCATATATTTT. Its protein is CASSEGSGGAGNTIYF. The rearrangement links TRBV6-1 to TRBJ1-3, with a tentative D call TRBD1 (5 bases). The CDR3 totals 16 residues. Trimming removed 1 base from V and 2 bases from J, with 12 bases in between. The germline V gene encodes CDR1 MNHNS and CDR2 SASEGT.

CDR3 sequence (DNA): TGTGCCAGCAAGGCACTAGCGGGAGTAGGAGAGACCCAGTACTTC. It yields the protein CASKALAGVGETQYF. V and J are TRBV5-5 and TRBJ2-5; TRBD2 matches 11 bases. There are 15 residues in the CDR3. Germline CDR1 and CDR2: SGHKS and YYEKEE (reference sequence). Trimming removed 6 bases from V and 4 bases from J; junction bases left unmatched: 8.

This clone was picked up one time. V is TRBV18 and J is TRBJ1-4; TRBD1 aligns across 9 bases. Germline V CDR1 and CDR2: KGHSH, LQKENI. The CDR3 runs to 17 residues. Germline trimming cut 1 base from V and 5 bases from J; bases unmatched to any gene: 8. As DNA, the CDR3 is TGTGCCAGCTCACCACGGGTGGACAGGGGTTCAAATGAAAAACTGTTTTTT. This gives the protein CASSPRVDRGSNEKLFF.

V gene TRBV11-2 combines with J gene TRBJ1-1; TRBD1 agrees at 7 bases. After removal of 5 bases from V and 2 bases from J, the junction contained 11 bases not matched to a gene. Germline V lookup: CDR1 SGHAT, CDR2 FQNNGV. There are 16 residues in the CDR3. The CDR3 DNA is TGTGCCAGCAGCCACAGGGGAAAGGGCCTTAACACTGAAGCTTTCTTT. Translated: CASSHRGKGLNTEAFF.

The chain joins TRBV6-5 to TRBJ1-6, with TRBD1 identical over 7 bases. CDR1 and CDR2 from the germline V gene are MNHEY and SVGAGI. J gave up 10 bases and V 1 base, and 10 bases lay outside the gene matches. The CDR3 has 16 residues. This CDR3 is CASSYWQGGDGSPLHF. In DNA form, the CDR3 reads TGTGCCAGCAGTTACTGGCAAGGGGGCGATGGATCACCCCTCCACTTT.

The CDR3 spells CAISYDRVDGYTF. The CDR3 DNA reads TGTGCCATCAGTTACGACAGGGTGGATGGCTACACCTTC. The rearrangement links TRBV10-3 to TRBJ1-2; TRBD1 aligns across 7 bases. Germline V CDR1 and CDR2: ENHRY, SYGVKD. CDR3 size: 13 residues. The V and J ends lost 5 bases and 6 bases, in that order; junction bases with no gene match: 6.

The chain carries TRBV7-8 and TRBJ1-1; no clear D. The CDR3 contains 11 residues. In germline, CDR1 is SGHVS, CDR2 FQNEAQ. V gave up 4 bases and J gave up 7 bases, with 7 bases separating them. The CDR3 DNA reads as TGTGCCAGCAGCTCTGAGGTTGAAGCTTTCTTT. Its translation is CASSSEVEAFF.

The chain couples TRBV19 to TRBJ1-1, with 11 bases that match TRBD1. CDR3 size: 19 residues. V was clipped by 2 bases and J by 3 bases; unmatched bases: 14. Germline V gene data show CDR1 as LNHDA and CDR2 as SQIVND (reference sequence). CDR3 protein: CASSISPGQGAGVDTEAFF. The CDR3 DNA reads as TGTGCCAGTAGTATAAGCCCCGGACAGGGGGCGGGGGTGGACACTGAAGCTTTCTTT.

This chain joins TRBV6-5 and TRBJ1-2; 10 bases align to TRBD1. CDR3 length: 14 residues. The germline gives CDR1 MNHEY, CDR2 SVGAGI. V trimming: 5 bases; J trimming: 8 bases; junction bases outside the gene matches: 8. The CDR3 loop reads CASSLTGGVGGYTF. The CDR3 DNA is TGTGCCAGCAGTCTGACAGGGGGCGTGGGAGGCTACACCTTC.

This sequence joins TRBV6-1 and TRBJ2-7, with D possibly TRBD1 on 6 matching bases. Germline V gives CDR1 MNHNS, CDR2 SASEGT. The CDR3 has 13 residues. V was clipped by 5 bases and J by 6 bases, with 14 bases between them. CDR3 amino acids: CASSSQGMSEQYF. The DNA for the CDR3 is TGTGCCAGCAGTTCACAGGGTATGAGCGAGCAGTACTTC.

The chain recombines TRBV2 with TRBJ1-1; 8 bases agree with TRBD1. V trimming: 6 bases; J trimming: 1 base; junction bases outside the gene matches: 13. The germline CDR1 and CDR2 sequences are SNHLY and FYNNEI. This CDR3 is built from 17 residues. The CDR3 loop is CASSRQGRWGKNTEAFF. Written as DNA, the CDR3 is TGTGCCAGCAGCCGACAGGGGCGGTGGGGAAAGAACACTGAAGCTTTCTTT.

The genes are TRBV10-3 and TRBJ1-1, with a weak D call TRBD1 (5 bases). V lost 4 bases to trimming and J lost 6 bases, with 15 bases between them. The CDR3 consists of 14 residues. Germline CDR1 and CDR2: ENHRY and SYGVKD. As DNA, the CDR3 is TGTGCCATCAGTGGGGGCCAGGGTGTTCCTGAAGCTTTCTTT. The encoded protein is CAISGGQGVPEAFF.

This chain connects TRBV19 to TRBJ1-1; TRBD1 might be the D (5 bases). CDR1 and CDR2 from the germline V gene are LNHDA and SQIVND (reference sequence). CDR3 length equals 15 residues. Trimming pared 1 base from V and 4 bases from J, leaving 13 bases between. The CDR3 region has the DNA TGTGCCAGTAGTATAGTTGTGGGGCTGGGCACTGAAGCTTTCTTT. It encodes CASSIVVGLGTEAFF.